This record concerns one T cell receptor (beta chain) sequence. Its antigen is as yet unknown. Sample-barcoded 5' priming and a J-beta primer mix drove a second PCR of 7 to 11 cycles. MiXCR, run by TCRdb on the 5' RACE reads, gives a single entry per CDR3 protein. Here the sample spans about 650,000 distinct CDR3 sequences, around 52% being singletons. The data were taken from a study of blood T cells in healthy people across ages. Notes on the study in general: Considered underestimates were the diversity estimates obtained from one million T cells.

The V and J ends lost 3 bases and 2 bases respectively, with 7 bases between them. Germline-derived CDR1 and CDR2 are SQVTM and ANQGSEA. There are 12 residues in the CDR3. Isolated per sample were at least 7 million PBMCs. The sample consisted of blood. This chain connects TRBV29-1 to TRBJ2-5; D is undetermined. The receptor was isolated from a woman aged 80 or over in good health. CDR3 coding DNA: TGCAGCGTTGATAGGCAGCAAGAGACCCAGTACTTC. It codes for CSVDRQQETQYF. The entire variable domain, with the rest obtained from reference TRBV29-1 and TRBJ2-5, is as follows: SAVISQKPSRDICQRGTSLTIQCQVDSQVTMMFWYRQQPGQSLTLIATANQGSEATYESGFVIDKFPISRPNLTFSTLTVSNMSPEDSSIYLCSVDRQQETQYFGPGTRLLVL.